What follows are 18 T cell receptor beta chains derived from one specimen sequenced in a study of cytomegalovirus exposure and HLA in healthy donors. PCR was performed using 60 Vbeta and 13 Jbeta primers. The protocol was immunoSEQ multiplex PCR, while the TCRdb copy is restricted to in-frame clones and leaves out a portion. The table has 130,000 or so clones, around three quarters seen once; the top ten hold 6% to 8%. The specimen was PBMCs. Receptors were obtained from a middle-aged woman in good health and CMV-seronegative.

This clone was recorded only once. This rearrangement joins TRBV11-2 to TRBJ2-1, with 14 bases that match TRBD2. Germline V gene data show CDR1 as SGHAT and CDR2 as FQNNGV. The CDR3 covers 17 residues. The ends lost 4 bases at V and 5 bases at J; junction bases unmatched: 7. The CDR3 DNA reads TGTGCCAGCAGCTCTTACCCGGGACTAGCGGGAGACAATGAGCAGTTCTTC. Amino acid sequence: CASSSYPGLAGDNEQFF.

The rearrangement uses TRBV28 and TRBJ1-2; 8 bases match TRBD1. With 6 bases clipped from V and 4 bases from J, the junction kept 10 bases outside the gene matches. The CDR3 has 15 residues. CDR1 and CDR2 (germline): MDHEN, SYDVKM. This chain's CDR3 is CASRPGTGLPYGYTF. CDR3 DNA: TGTGCCAGCAGGCCCGGGACAGGCCTCCCCTATGGCTACACCTTC.

The CDR3 DNA sequence: TGTGCCAGCAGTTTATCGGACAGCCCCTACGAGCAGTACTTC. Its translation is CASSLSDSPYEQYF. The chain is built from TRBV28 and TRBJ2-7; a possible D gene is TRBD1 (6 bases). The germline CDR1 and CDR2 sequences are MDHEN and SYDVKM. The CDR3 runs 14 residues. V dropped 1 base and J dropped 2 bases, with 9 bases sitting between them.

The chain carries TRBV5-6 and TRBJ1-4; TRBD1 matches at 8 bases. The CDR3 runs to 15 residues. Looked up from germline, CDR1 is SGHDT and CDR2 is YYEEEE. V dropped 4 bases and J dropped 7; count of bases not matched to a gene: 9. The CDR3 is CASSLAGQEGEKLFF. CDR3 bases: TGTGCCAGCAGCCTGGCGGGACAGGAGGGTGAAAAACTGTTTTTT.

The count of this clone is one. The J gene is TRBJ1-1, the V gene TRBV4-2, with a possible D match to TRBD1 (5 bases). The CDR3 length is 16 residues. Per germline, CDR1 LGHNA and CDR2 YNFKEQ. Trimming took 3 bases from V and 6 from J, leaving 20 bases between them. The CDR3 DNA reads TGTGCCAGCAGCCAGGCTGACAGCGCGGAGAGACCTGAAGCTTTCTTT. Residues: CASSQADSAERPEAFF.

The genes are TRBV6-4 and TRBJ2-3; maybe TRBD2 (5 bases). The V gene lost 0 bases and the J gene lost 5 bases, with 9 bases spanning the gap. The CDR3 spans 14 residues. Germline values: CDR1 MRHNA, CDR2 SNTAGT. CDR3 DNA sequence: TGTGCCAGCAGTGACTCGGGAGCGGTAGATACGCAGTATTTT. It encodes CASSDSGAVDTQYF.

This chain uses TRBV7-2 with TRBJ2-7, with D maybe TRBD1 (5 bases). This CDR3 region has 14 residues. Looked up from germline, CDR1 is SGHTA and CDR2 is FQGNSA. The V end lost 1 base, the J end lost 4 bases, and 11 bases lay between the germline ends. CDR3 bases: TGTGCCAGCAGCTTAGGGCCAGGGAATTACGAGCAGTACTTC. This encodes CASSLGPGNYEQYF.

The V gene is TRBV6-6, the J gene TRBJ1-2; the D is unclear. The V gene lost 0 bases and the J gene lost 3 bases, with 5 bases spanning the gap. Germline loops: CDR1 MNHNY, CDR2 SVGAGI (reference sequence). The CDR3 runs to 13 residues. The chain's CDR3 is CASSYSPDYGYTF. CDR3 sequence (DNA): TGTGCCAGCAGTTACTCTCCGGACTATGGCTACACCTTC.

J is TRBJ1-4 and V is TRBV5-5; TRBD1 matches at 9 bases. With V trimmed by 5 bases and J by 8 bases, 7 bases remained unmatched. This CDR3 is 14 amino acids long. Germline CDR1 is SGHKS and CDR2 is YYEKEE (reference sequence). DNA for the CDR3: TGTGCCAGCAGACCAGACAGGGGGGCGGAAAAACTGTTTTTT. It encodes CASRPDRGAEKLFF. Filled out from reference TRBV5-5 and TRBJ1-4, the complete variable domain reads DAGVTQSPTHLIKTRGQQVTLRCSPISGHKSVSWYQQVLGQGPQFIFQYYEKEERGRGNFPDRFSARQFPNYSSELNVNALLLGDSALYLCASRPDRGAEKLFFGSGTQLSVL.

The chain joins TRBV25-1 to TRBJ2-7, with 11 positions matching TRBD2. J was trimmed by 5 bases and V by 4 bases; bases with no gene match: 13. Germline assignment: CDR1 MGHDK and CDR2 SYGVNS. This CDR3 comprises 17 residues. CDR3 residues: CASSVLDLTSGIHEQYF. For the CDR3, the DNA is TGTGCCAGCAGTGTCCTAGACCTGACTAGCGGGATCCACGAGCAGTACTTC.

The rearrangement links TRBV29-1 to TRBJ1-1, with TRBD1 matching over 12 bases. The CDR3 loop spans 13 amino acids. Germline assignment: CDR1 SQVTM and CDR2 ANQGSEA. With V trimmed by 7 bases and J by 6 bases, 6 bases remained unmatched. The CDR3 is CSAPGQGASEAFF. As DNA, the CDR3 is TGCAGCGCCCCGGGACAGGGGGCATCTGAAGCTTTCTTT. Drawing the rest from reference TRBV29-1 and TRBJ1-1, the complete variable domain is SAVISQKPSRDICQRGTSLTIQCQVDSQVTMMFWYRQQPGQSLTLIATANQGSEATYESGFVIDKFPISRPNLTFSTLTVSNMSPEDSSIYLCSAPGQGASEAFFGQGTRLTVV.

V is TRBV6-5 and J is TRBJ1-6; 8 nucleotides agree with TRBD1. CDR1 and CDR2 (germline): MNHEY, SVGAGI. The CDR3 is 15 residues long. Losses at the gene ends were 1 base for V and 8 bases for J; bases not matched to a gene: 4. The CDR3 spells CASSYWDRSHSPLHF. CDR3 bases: TGTGCCAGCAGTTACTGGGACAGGAGCCATTCACCCCTCCACTTT.

The genes are TRBV4-1 and TRBJ2-1, with 8 bases identical to TRBD2. The V gene's germline CDR1 is MGHRA and CDR2 YSYEKL. With V trimmed by 1 base and J by 9 bases, 5 bases remained unmatched. There are 14 residues in the CDR3. The CDR3 here is CASSQVGRAGEQFF. The CDR3, as DNA: TGCGCCAGCAGCCAAGTCGGGAGGGCAGGTGAGCAGTTCTTC.

The rearrangement joins TRBV7-6 to TRBJ2-2, with a tentative D call TRBD2 (5 bases). Per germline, CDR1 SGHVS and CDR2 FNYEAQ. This CDR3 region has 13 residues. The germline V and J ends were trimmed by 8 bases and 3 bases, with 10 bases remaining between them. CDR3 nucleotide sequence: TGTGCCAGCGCTTGGGGAGACACCGGGGAGCTGTTTTTT. This translates into CASAWGDTGELFF.

The chain joins TRBV28 to TRBJ2-7, with 10 bases that match TRBD2. CDR3 size: 15 residues. The germline V gene encodes CDR1 MDHEN and CDR2 SYDVKM. J gave up 3 bases and V 4 bases, and 6 bases lay outside the gene matches. CDR3 bases: TGTGCCAGCAGTTCCTTCCCTAGCGGGAGCTACGAGCAGTACTTC. Translating it yields CASSSFPSGSYEQYF.

This clone was detected once. The chain couples TRBV7-9 to TRBJ1-2; a possible D gene is TRBD1 (5 bases). Looked up from germline, CDR1 is SEHNR and CDR2 is FQNEAQ (reference sequence). V was clipped by 1 base and J by 3 bases, with 12 bases between them. CDR3 length: 15 amino acids. Written as DNA, the CDR3 is TGTGCCAGCAGCTTAGTATGGGGCTTGCACTATGGCTACACCTTC. Translation: CASSLVWGLHYGYTF.

This clone was detected only a few times. The chain couples TRBV10-3 to TRBJ2-7; 8 bases line up with TRBD1. CDR1 and CDR2 from the germline V gene are ENHRY and SYGVKD. CDR3 length: 12 residues. J was trimmed by 4 bases and V by 11 bases; bases with no gene match: 7. In DNA, the CDR3 is TGTGCCGTTGGACAGGGCTCTTACGAGCAGTACTTC. It translates to CAVGQGSYEQYF.

The rearrangement uses TRBV7-2 and TRBJ2-1, with D possibly being TRBD2 (5 bases). This CDR3 has 14 residues. V shed 0 bases and J shed 7 bases, with 10 bases lying between them. The V gene's germline CDR1 is SGHTA and CDR2 FQGNSA. CDR3 amino acids: CASSLAGVKNEQFF. CDR3 coding DNA: TGTGCCAGCAGCTTAGCGGGAGTGAAGAATGAGCAGTTCTTC. The complete variable domain, with remaining parts taken from reference TRBV7-2 and TRBJ2-1, reads GAGVSQSPSNKVTEKGKDVELRCDPISGHTALYWYRQSLGQGLEFLIYFQGNSAPDKSGLPSDRFSAERTGGSVSTLTIQRTQQEDSAVYLCASSLAGVKNEQFFGPGTRLTVL.